The rows below give T cell receptor beta chains drawn from one sample of a study of T cells in Graves' hyperthyroidism and ophthalmopathy. MiXCR, applied by TCRdb to the multiplex PCR reads, yields one record per CDR3 protein. Altogether 390,000 or so distinct CDR3 sequences are present, about 15% being singletons, with the ten largest covering under 15%. Specimen: blood. The source is a man aged 18-30 years with Graves' ophthalmopathy. CDR3s include the opening cysteine and the closing phenylalanine or tryptophan. A D gene is named only where the DNA matches it firmly. Part of the rows lack a size; the others show once, few, many or a class for expanded clones.

>many|TRBD2|TRBJ2-1|TRBV19
CASSMVASGRNNEQFF
TGTGCCAGTAGTATGGTGGCTAGCGGGAGGAACAATGAGCAGTTCTTC
>many|TRBD2|TRBJ2-5|TRBV10-3
CAISGLAGAETQYF
TGTGCCATCAGCGGACTAGCGGGAGCGGAGACCCAGTACTTC
>many|.|TRBJ2-1|TRBV15
CATSRDWAIAYNEQFF
TGTGCCACCAGCAGAGATTGGGCTATTGCCTACAATGAGCAGTTCTTC
>many|.|TRBJ2-3|TRBV19
CASSIIGAGTDTQYF
TGTGCCAGTAGTATCATCGGGGCAGGCACAGATACGCAGTATTTT
>many|TRBD1|TRBJ1-2|TRBV3-1
CASSQEGGRSSGYTF
TGTGCCAGCAGCCAAGAAGGGGGCAGGAGCTCTGGCTACACCTTC
>many|TRBD1|TRBJ1-1|TRBV3-1
CASSPDRGLPEAFF
TGTGCCAGCAGCCCGGACAGGGGACTTCCTGAAGCTTTCTTT
>.|TRBD1|TRBJ1-6|TRBV6-1
CASSLGTGWGNSPLHF
TGTGCCAGCAGTCTTGGGACAGGGTGGGGGAATTCACCCCTCCACTTT
>many|.|TRBJ1-5|TRBV3-1
CASSQEVTLDQPQHF
TGTGCCAGCAGCCAAGAGGTCACACTCGATCAGCCCCAGCATTTT
>many|.|TRBJ1-3|TRBV12-3/TRBV12-4
CASSLSSSGNTIYF
TGTGCCAGCAGTTTGTCGAGTTCTGGAAACACCATATATTTT
>.|.|TRBJ2-3|TRBV19
CASSIDSGDTQYF
TGTGCCAGTAGTATAGATTCCGGAGATACGCAGTATTTT
>.|TRBD2|TRBJ2-7|TRBV6-6
CASSYSTRGVFSQYF
TGTGCCAGCAGTTACTCGACACGGGGGGTCTTTTCGCAGTACTTC
>many|.|TRBJ2-7|TRBV11-2
CASSLEGPGTYEQYF
TGTGCCAGCAGCTTAGAAGGGCCAGGAACCTACGAGCAGTACTTC
>.|.|TRBJ2-7|TRBV13
CASSSTTPAPSSYEQYF
TGTGCCAGCAGCTCCACTACTCCTGCACCAAGCTCCTACGAGCAGTACTTC
>.|TRBD2|TRBJ2-1|TRBV11-2
CASSIGTKEEFF
TGTGCCAGTAGTATAGGGACTAAGGAAGAGTTCTTC
>.|TRBD1|TRBJ1-1|TRBV4-2
CASSPGQGAYGFF
TGTGCCAGCAGCCCTGGACAGGGGGCCTATGGTTTCTTT
>many|TRBD2|TRBJ2-7|TRBV29-1
CSVVHWSSGTYEQYF
TGCAGCGTTGTACACTGGTCTAGCGGGACCTACGAGCAGTACTTC
>.|.|TRBJ2-7|TRBV4-1
CASSQGRGGYEQYF
TGCGCCAGCAGCCAAGGCAGGGGTGGCTACGAGCAGTACTTC
>many|.|TRBJ1-2|TRBV6-1
CASSEALRTLSHYGYTF
TGTGCCAGCAGTGAAGCGCTTCGCACATTGAGTCACTATGGCTACACCTTC
>many|.|TRBJ2-7|TRBV20-1
CSARATGSSYEQYF
TGCAGTGCTAGAGCGACAGGCAGCTCCTACGAGCAGTACTTC
>few|.|TRBJ1-2|TRBV4-1
CASSQEVAGGGGGYTF
TGCGCCAGCAGCCAAGAGGTTGCGGGGGGCGGTGGTGGCTACACCTTC
>.|.|TRBJ2-1|TRBV11-3
CASSSRAAIHNEQFF
TGTGCCAGCAGCTCGAGGGCCGCCATACACAATGAGCAGTTCTTC
>few|.|TRBJ2-3|TRBV4-1
CASSQEQVPLGDTQYF
TGCGCCAGCAGCCAGGAACAAGTCCCCCTCGGAGATACGCAGTATTTT
>many|.|TRBJ2-5|TRBV6-1
CASSSLFDGGSEYF
TGTGCCAGCAGTTCCCTCTTTGATGGCGGGTCGGAGTACTTC